Listed below are T cell receptor beta chains from one sample, sequenced in a study of shared T cell receptors in the human thymus. The protocol was immunoSEQ multiplex PCR, while the TCRdb copy is restricted to in-frame clones and leaves out a portion. Among roughly 710,000 clones listed, 70% to 90% were seen once. In addition, the sample was reused for a study of human thymus T cells.

Source material: thymocytes. These receptors all come from a girl less than two years old with a congenital heart defect. The CDR3 runs from the conserved cysteine through the conserved F or W. Clone size is shown for a subset of rows, as once, few, many or a class of expanded clone.

j_call | v_call | clone_size | cdr3_aa
TRBJ1-6 | TRBV5-1 | - | CASSFRTGDYNSPLHF
TRBJ2-7 | TRBV11-2 | once | CASSSKIILYEQYF
TRBJ1-1 | TRBV6-5 | once | CASSYSPSNTEAFF
TRBJ2-1 | TRBV9 | - | CASSHGQNGSHEQFF
TRBJ2-2 | TRBV15 | once | CATSRDSRGELFF
TRBJ1-1 | TRBV27 | - | CASRPKDRGNTEAFF
TRBJ1-2 | TRBV2 | - | CASSVYRGRQANYGYTF
TRBJ2-5 | TRBV5-1 | - | CASKSAGLEAQETQYF
TRBJ1-4 | TRBV29-1 | - | CSVGQGGEKLFF
TRBJ2-5 | TRBV7-8 | - | CASSLGAWETQYF
TRBJ2-2 | TRBV27 | - | CARKERGKSTGELFF
TRBJ2-1 | TRBV5-6 | - | CASSYFRDRGDEQFF
TRBJ1-6 | TRBV5-1 | - | CASSLDSNSPLHF
TRBJ2-5 | TRBV7-2 | few | CASSLARWSEAGSLQETQYF
TRBJ2-5 | TRBV6-5 | - | CASRRERGQETQYF
TRBJ1-4 | TRBV2 | few | CASSEGQGYPNEKLFF
TRBJ2-5 | TRBV4-2 | few | CASSPRTGGVETQYF
TRBJ2-1 | TRBV7-6 | once | CASSLVIWTSALAYNEQFF
TRBJ2-7 | TRBV29-1 | few | CSVRQGESQYF
TRBJ1-2 | TRBV25-1 | - | CASSEYGDRGWNYGYTF
TRBJ2-2 | TRBV25-1 | - | CASSGRGVNTGELFF
TRBJ2-5 | TRBV14 | - | CASSDRQDEVSVPFVETQYF
TRBJ1-5 | TRBV4-1 | - | CASSQDLRVQPQHF
TRBJ1-1 | TRBV27 | - | CASRLYSTGYYVRGTEAFF
TRBJ1-2 | TRBV5-6 | - | CASREGGSRGYTF